The sample holds many counts of the clone carrying this TCR beta chain. This CDR3 has 15 amino acids. Trimming took 0 bases from V and 9 from J; bases not matched to a gene: 5. CDR1 is DFQATT, CDR2 SNEGSKA, per germline (reference sequence). These data belong to a study of blood T cells in healthy people across ages. PCR was performed a second time for roughly 7 to 12 cycles using a sample-barcoded 5' primer and a J-beta primer mix. MiXCR, run by TCRdb on the 5' RACE reads, gives a single entry per CDR3 protein. Of 650,000 to 1,000,000 distinct CDR3 sequences in the sample, 36% are singletons; the top ten hold 10% to 15%.

Material for sequencing was blood. This sequence was found in a young man in good health. The chain is built from TRBV20-1 and TRBJ1-6; 10 nucleotides line up with TRBD1. DNA for the CDR3: TGCAGTGCTAGAGACCTGACAGGGGGCGGTTCACCCCTCCACTTT. It yields the protein CSARDLTGGGSPLHF.